The clone carrying this TCR beta chain was observed a handful of times. The entry originates in a study of response to subunit inactivated influenza vaccine. Via MiXCR, TCRdb re-called the RT-PCR reads, giving one row per CDR3 protein. Of roughly 520,000 distinct CDR3 sequences detected, 25% appear once; the ten largest clones hold less than 2.5%. This TCR derives from a man aged 50 to 59 who received an inactivated influenza vaccine. Material: CD4+ T cells sorted from PBMCs, obtained roughly 5 days after vaccination.

The CDR3 is CASSWTVETQYF. The CDR3 nucleotides read TGTGCCAGCAGTTGGACAGTAGAGACCCAGTACTTC. This chain links TRBV12-3 or TRBV12-4 with TRBJ2-5, with D maybe TRBD1 (6 bases). The CDR3 covers 12 residues. V gave up 4 bases and J gave up 4 bases, with 7 bases separating them.